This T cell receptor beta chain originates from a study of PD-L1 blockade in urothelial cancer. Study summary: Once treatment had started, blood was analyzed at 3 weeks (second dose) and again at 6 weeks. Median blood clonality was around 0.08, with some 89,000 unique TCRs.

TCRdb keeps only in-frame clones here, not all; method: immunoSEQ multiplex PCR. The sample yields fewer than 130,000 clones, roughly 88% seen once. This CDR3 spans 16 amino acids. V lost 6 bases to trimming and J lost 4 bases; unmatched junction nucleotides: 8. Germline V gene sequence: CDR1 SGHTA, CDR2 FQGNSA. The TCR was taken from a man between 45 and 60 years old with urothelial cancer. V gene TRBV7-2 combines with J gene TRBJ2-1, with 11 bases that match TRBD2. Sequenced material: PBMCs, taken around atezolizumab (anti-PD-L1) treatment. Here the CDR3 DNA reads TGTGCCAGCAGAGAGTCCGGGACTAGCGGATACAATGAGCAGTTCTTC. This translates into CASRESGTSGYNEQFF.